The 15 T cell receptor beta chains below were found in one sample sequenced in a study of T cells in Graves' hyperthyroidism and ophthalmopathy. What was amplified from RNA transcripts were TCR beta CDR3 regions. HTBI primers were the set used in a first-round RT-PCR of the TCR CDR3. TCRdb fed the multiplex PCR reads into MiXCR, producing one record per CDR3 protein. Of under 750,000 distinct CDR3 sequences in the sample, around 20% are singletons; the top ten hold approximately 16%. The specimen sequenced was blood. Source of these receptors: a woman aged 45-59 years with Graves' hyperthyroidism that later progressed to Graves' ophthalmopathy.

The rearrangement links TRBV6-1 to TRBJ1-3; maybe TRBD1 (5 bases). The CDR3 is 12 amino acids. V lost 11 bases to trimming and J lost 2 bases, with 10 bases between them. Germline CDR1 and CDR2: MNHNS and SASEGT. CDR3 loop: CAAGGAGNTIYF. DNA for the CDR3: TGTGCCGCGGGAGGGGCTGGAAACACCATATATTTT.

This clonotype showed up just a few times. The rearrangement uses TRBV6-1 and TRBJ2-2; 8 bases align to TRBD2. The germline CDR1 and CDR2 sequences are MNHNS and SASEGT. After removal of 6 bases from V and 6 bases from J, the junction contained 9 bases not matched to a gene. The CDR3 is 15 residues long. CDR3 sequence (DNA): TGTGCCAGCAGCCCCGGGACTAGAGGAGCCGGGGAGCTGTTTTTT. Protein: CASSPGTRGAGELFF.

The chain employs TRBV11-2 and TRBJ1-1; D is uncertain. Germline assignment: CDR1 SGHAT and CDR2 FQNNGV. This CDR3 spans 15 amino acids. The V gene lost 3 bases and the J gene lost 4 bases, with 15 bases spanning the gap. CDR3 DNA: TGTGCCAGCAGCTTGGAAGGTCTGGTGGGCACTGAAGCTTTCTTT. Translation gives CASSLEGLVGTEAFF.

V usage is TRBV12-5 and J usage is TRBJ2-1, with 9 bases matching TRBD1. Trimming removed 4 bases from V and 1 base from J; junction bases left unmatched: 11. The length of the CDR3 is 18 residues. CDR1 and CDR2 (germline): LGHNT, FRNRAP. The CDR3 sequence: CASGSTDQGQGSYNEQFF. CDR3 bases: TGTGCTAGTGGTTCGACTGACCAGGGACAGGGTTCCTACAATGAGCAGTTCTTC. Full variable domain (remainder filled in from reference TRBV12-5 and TRBJ2-1): DARVTQTPRHKVTEMGQEVTMRCQPILGHNTVFWYRQTMMQGLELLAYFRNRAPLDDSGMPKDRFSAEMPDATLATLKIQPSEPRDSAVYFCASGSTDQGQGSYNEQFFGPGTRLTVL.

At least ten counts were recorded for this clonotype. The chain uses TRBV3-1 and TRBJ2-7, with D perhaps assigned TRBD1 or TRBD2 (6 bases each). The CDR3 loop spans 16 amino acids. Germline lookup yields CDR1 LGHDT and CDR2 YNNKEL (reference sequence). Trimming left V 1 base short and J 3 bases short, with 16 bases between. The CDR3 DNA sequence: TGTGCCAGCAGCCAAGGTCCCGGGGGCATGAGCTACGAGCAGTACTTC. This gives the protein CASSQGPGGMSYEQYF.

The V call is TRBV20-1, the J call TRBJ2-3, with D perhaps given as TRBD1 or TRBD2 (6 bases each). V gave up 6 bases and J gave up 4 bases, with 20 bases separating them. The CDR3 spans 15 residues. The germline V gene has CDR1 DFQATT and CDR2 SNEGSKA (reference sequence). This CDR3 reads CSAPRAEGGADTQYF. The CDR3 nucleotides read TGCAGTGCCCCGCGGGCGGAGGGGGGCGCAGATACGCAGTATTTT.

The CDR3 DNA reads as TGTGCCAGCAGGCGAGGGACAGTAAACTATGGCTACACCTTC. Protein: CASRRGTVNYGYTF. The chain recombines TRBV2 with TRBJ1-2; 7 positions match TRBD1. The CDR3 has 14 amino acids. The germline CDR1 and CDR2 sequences are SNHLY and FYNNEI. With V trimmed by 6 bases and J by 2 bases, 6 bases remained unmatched.

This clonotype was observed a handful of times. The J gene is TRBJ2-5, the V gene TRBV7-9; the D gene is possibly TRBD2 (6 bases). The CDR3 spans 15 residues. V lost 7 bases, J lost 1 base, and 16 bases lay in between. The germline V gene encodes CDR1 SEHNR and CDR2 FQNEAQ (reference sequence). The CDR3 DNA sequence: TGTGCCAGCACCCCCCGGGAGACGGCCCAAGAGACCCAGTACTTC. It codes for CASTPRETAQETQYF.

This chain links TRBV24-1 with TRBJ1-5; TRBD1 agrees at 10 bases. The CDR3 length is 18 residues. After removal of 3 bases from V and 4 bases from J, the junction contained 11 bases not matched to a gene. Germline loops: CDR1 KGHDR, CDR2 SFDVKD. CDR3 sequence: CATSDPQDRDRGNQPQHF. The CDR3 DNA reads TGTGCCACCAGTGATCCCCAAGACCGGGACAGGGGAAATCAGCCCCAGCATTTT.

In this sample, this clonotype turned up many times. The CDR3 reads CASSPDPDGPGELFF. The CDR3 nucleotides read TGTGCCAGCAGCCCCGACCCCGACGGCCCCGGGGAGCTGTTTTTT. The chain combines TRBV7-9 with TRBJ2-2; D gene ambiguous. V shed 5 bases and J shed 6 bases, with 16 bases lying between them. This CDR3 spans 15 amino acids. Germline CDR1 reads SEHNR; CDR2 reads FQNEAQ (reference sequence).

This clonotype was counted a few times. The chain is built from TRBV20-1 and TRBJ2-6, with D possibly TRBD1 on 7 matching bases. CDR3 length: 16 residues. Germline-derived CDR1 and CDR2 are DFQATT and SNEGSKA (reference sequence). Trimming took off 5 bases at V and 3 bases at J, with 17 bases between the two ends. The DNA of the CDR3 is TGCAGTGCTCAGGGGGGCGGACGGGTTGGGGCCAACGTCCTGACTTTC. Translation: CSAQGGGRVGANVLTF.

In this sample, this clonotype turned up a few times. This chain links TRBV12-3 or TRBV12-4 with TRBJ1-4; D unresolved. The CDR3 spans 16 residues. V was pared by 5 bases and J by 8 bases, with 21 bases between. The CDR3 sequence is CASSRPGEPHREKLFF. The CDR3, as DNA: TGTGCCAGCAGTCGCCCCGGGGAACCCCATCGGGAAAAACTGTTTTTT.

This clonotype was seen many times. The V gene is TRBV20-1, the J gene TRBJ2-7; D not certain. The V and J ends lost 6 bases and 2 bases respectively, with 17 bases between them. Germline V gives CDR1 DFQATT, CDR2 SNEGSKA (reference sequence). The CDR3 has 14 amino acids. The CDR3 DNA reads TGCAGTGCCCCCAGTCTAGACTCAGCCTACGAGCAGTACTTC. The encoded protein is CSAPSLDSAYEQYF.

The rearrangement joins TRBV18 to TRBJ1-1; D is perhaps TRBD1 (5 bases). The CDR3 covers 14 residues. The germline gives CDR1 KGHSH, CDR2 LQKENI. The ends were cut back, 6 bases at V and 3 bases at J, with 14 bases in the middle. The CDR3: CASSSRDGDTEAFF. Here the CDR3 DNA reads TGTGCCAGCTCTTCCCGGGACGGGGACACTGAAGCTTTCTTT.

J is TRBJ2-7 and V is TRBV7-2, with 7 nucleotides matching TRBD1. This CDR3 is built from 14 residues. Per germline, CDR1 SGHTA and CDR2 FQGNSA. V was clipped by 2 bases and J by 4 bases; unmatched bases: 5. CDR3 sequence (DNA): TGTGCCAGCAGCTTATCCAACAGGGGTTACGAGCAGTACTTC. It translates to CASSLSNRGYEQYF.